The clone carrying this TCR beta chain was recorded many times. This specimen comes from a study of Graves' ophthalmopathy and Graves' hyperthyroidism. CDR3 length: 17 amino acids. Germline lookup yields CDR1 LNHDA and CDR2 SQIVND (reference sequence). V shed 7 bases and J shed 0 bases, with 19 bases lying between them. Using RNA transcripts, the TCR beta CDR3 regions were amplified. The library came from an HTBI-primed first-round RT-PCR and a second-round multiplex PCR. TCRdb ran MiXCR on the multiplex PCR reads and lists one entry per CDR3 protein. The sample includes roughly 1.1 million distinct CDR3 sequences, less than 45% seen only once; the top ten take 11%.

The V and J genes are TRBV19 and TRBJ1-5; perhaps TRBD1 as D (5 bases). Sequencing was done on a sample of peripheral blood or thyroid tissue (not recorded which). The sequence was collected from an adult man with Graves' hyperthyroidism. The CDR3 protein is CASTVAGGGLSNQPQHF. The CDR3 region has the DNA TGTGCCAGTACCGTCGCCGGGGGGGGACTTAGCAATCAGCCCCAGCATTTT.